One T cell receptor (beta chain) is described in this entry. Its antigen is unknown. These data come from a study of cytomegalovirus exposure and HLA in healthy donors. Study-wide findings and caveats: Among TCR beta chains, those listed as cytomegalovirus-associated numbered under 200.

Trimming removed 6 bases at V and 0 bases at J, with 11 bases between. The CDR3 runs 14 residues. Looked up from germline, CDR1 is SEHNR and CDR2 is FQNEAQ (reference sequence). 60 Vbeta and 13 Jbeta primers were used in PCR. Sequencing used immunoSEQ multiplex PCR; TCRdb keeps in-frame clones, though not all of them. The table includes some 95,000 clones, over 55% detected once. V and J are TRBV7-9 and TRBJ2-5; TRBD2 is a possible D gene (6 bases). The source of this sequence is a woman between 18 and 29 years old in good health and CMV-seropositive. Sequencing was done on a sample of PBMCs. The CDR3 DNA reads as TGTGCCAGCAGGCCCCGGGAGTACCAAGAGACCCAGTACTTC. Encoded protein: CASRPREYQETQYF.